Following are 23 T cell receptor beta chains from one sample sequenced in a study of T-cell reconstitution after alpha-beta-depleted transplantation in children. Unique molecular identifiers were incorporated when the TCRbeta library was constructed. TCRdb reprocessed the PCR reads via MiXCR and lists one record per CDR3 protein. The repertoire has 350,000 to 450,000 distinct CDR3 sequences, more than 10% of them found once; the top ten carry approximately 4.2%. Material: PBMCs, obtained from the stem cell graft. The receptors originated from a human donor who donated a stem cell graft to a child with Fanconi anemia.

This clonotype was recorded many times. The CDR3 protein is CASSRGTVSYNEQFF. The CDR3 region has the DNA TGCGCCAGCAGCCGCGGGACAGTATCCTACAATGAGCAGTTCTTC. The chain links TRBV5-1 to TRBJ2-1; D perhaps matches TRBD1 (7 bases). Germline CDR1 and CDR2: SGHRS and YFSETQ. The CDR3 runs 15 residues. Trimming shortened V by 4 bases and J by 1 base, and 12 bases separated the two germline ends.

The chain combines TRBV28 with TRBJ1-5; no clear D. Per the germline V gene, CDR1 is MDHEN and CDR2 is SYDVKM. CDR3 size: 14 residues. The V and J ends lost 7 bases and 1 base respectively, with 11 bases between them. This CDR3 is CASTGPASNQPQHF. The CDR3 bases are TGTGCCAGCACCGGTCCCGCAAGCAATCAGCCCCAGCATTTT. Supplemented by reference TRBV28 and TRBJ1-5, the full variable domain reads DVKVTQSSRYLVKRTGEKVFLECVQDMDHENMFWYRQDPGLGLRLIYFSYDVKMKEKGDIPEGYSVSREKKERFSLILESASTNQTSMYLCASTGPASNQPQHFGDGTRLSIL.

This clonotype was observed a few times. The chain couples TRBV19 to TRBJ1-5; D is perhaps TRBD1 (6 bases). Germline V gene sequence: CDR1 LNHDA, CDR2 SQIVND (reference sequence). V was trimmed by 9 bases and J by 3 bases, leaving 18 bases between them. This CDR3 spans 15 amino acids. Here the CDR3 DNA reads TGTGCCAGCCTCGGGGGGGCCCTAACCAATCAGCCCCAGCATTTT. Translating gives CASLGGALTNQPQHF.

This chain uses TRBV7-9 with TRBJ1-1; no firm D call. CDR3 length equals 13 residues. Trimming stripped 3 bases from V and 5 bases from J, with 10 bases between. Looked up from germline, CDR1 is SEHNR and CDR2 is FQNEAQ (reference sequence). CDR3 in amino acids: CASSFSPETEAFF. The CDR3, as DNA: TGTGCCAGCAGCTTTAGTCCGGAGACTGAAGCTTTCTTT.

This clonotype was found many times. The rearrangement links TRBV5-8 to TRBJ2-1, with TRBD1 matching over 9 bases. The germline CDR1 and CDR2 sequences are SGHTS and YDEGEE. Losses at the gene ends were 3 bases for V and 7 bases for J; bases not matched to a gene: 8. The CDR3 is 15 amino acids. The chain's CDR3 is CASSWMDRGGNEQFF. In DNA, the CDR3 is TGTGCCAGCAGCTGGATGGACAGGGGTGGTAATGAGCAGTTCTTC.

This clonotype was seen a handful of times. V gene TRBV7-8 combines with J gene TRBJ2-2; D gene uncertain. This CDR3 is 13 amino acids long. V lost 5 bases, J lost 10 bases, and 14 bases lay in between. Germline V gene data show CDR1 as SGHVS and CDR2 as FQNEAQ. The CDR3 DNA reads TGTGCCAGCAGCCCAAACACTCTAGAGGAGCTGTTTTTT. It codes for CASSPNTLEELFF.

The rearrangement joins TRBV2 to TRBJ1-1, with D possibly matching TRBD1 (6 bases). Germline CDR1 is SNHLY and CDR2 is FYNNEI. The CDR3 sequence is 13 residues long. Trimming took 6 bases from V and 1 from J, leaving 9 bases between them. The CDR3 is CASREDRNTEAFF. CDR3 DNA sequence: TGTGCCAGCAGGGAGGACAGGAACACTGAAGCTTTCTTT.

This clonotype was detected a few times. The rearrangement uses TRBV2 and TRBJ2-2, with TRBD1 matching 8 bases. The CDR3 consists of 15 residues. Germline V gene data show CDR1 as SNHLY and CDR2 as FYNNEI. Trimming removed 4 bases from V and 5 bases from J; junction bases left unmatched: 6. CDR3 in DNA: TGTGCCAGCAGTGCGGACAGGGCGGGGACCGGGGAGCTGTTTTTT. Residues: CASSADRAGTGELFF.

This clonotype was recorded many times. This chain uses TRBV18 with TRBJ2-1; the D is unclear. The CDR3 consists of 14 residues. V was trimmed by 2 bases and J by 6 bases, leaving 11 bases between them. Germline V gene sequence: CDR1 KGHSH, CDR2 LQKENI. For the CDR3, the DNA is TGTGCCAGCTCACCATCCGCAGTCTCCAATGAGCAGTTCTTC. Protein sequence: CASSPSAVSNEQFF.

In its sample, this clonotype was seen many times. This chain links TRBV12-3 or TRBV12-4 with TRBJ1-1; TRBD1 is a possible D gene (5 bases). V gave up 5 bases and J gave up 10 bases, with 17 bases separating them. The CDR3 length is 13 residues. The CDR3 coding sequence is TGTGCCAGCAGTCCAGGGAGGGGAGACTCAGCTTTCTTT. Translating it yields CASSPGRGDSAFF.

The CDR3 protein is CASSLDGVAAGNTIYF. DNA of the CDR3: TGCGCCAGCAGCTTGGATGGTGTTGCGGCTGGAAACACCATATATTTT. The chain joins TRBV5-1 to TRBJ1-3; no reliable D call. V was trimmed by 0 bases and J by 2 bases, leaving 12 bases between them. This CDR3 has 16 amino acids. The germline V gene has CDR1 SGHRS and CDR2 YFSETQ. The full variable domain, with the rest looked up from reference TRBV5-1 and TRBJ1-3, is KAGVTQTPRYLIKTRGQQVTLSCSPISGHRSVSWYQQTPGQGLQFLFEYFSETQRNKGNFPGRFSGRQFSNSRSEMNVSTLELGDSALYLCASSLDGVAAGNTIYFGEGSWLTVV.

This clonotype has more than one count but fewer than ten. This chain uses TRBV2 with TRBJ2-7; TRBD1 matches 7 bases. The length of the CDR3 is 14 residues. Germline V gives CDR1 SNHLY, CDR2 FYNNEI. V shed 5 bases, J shed 3 bases, and the junction held 7 bases outside the gene matches. CDR3 loop: CASSPGGIGYEQYF. CDR3 in DNA: TGTGCCAGCAGTCCAGGGGGAATTGGCTACGAGCAGTACTTC.

This clonotype was observed a handful of times. The rearrangement links TRBV12-5 to TRBJ1-5; 9 nucleotides agree with TRBD1. Per germline, CDR1 LGHNT and CDR2 FRNRAP. V shed 0 bases, J shed 0 bases, and the junction held 9 bases outside the gene matches. CDR3 length equals 19 residues. In DNA form, the CDR3 reads TGTGCTAGTGGTTTGGTCGTTATACAGGGGGCCTATAGCAATCAGCCCCAGCATTTT. Encoded protein: CASGLVVIQGAYSNQPQHF.

This clonotype was counted only a few times. J is TRBJ1-3 and V is TRBV29-1, with D possibly TRBD1 on 5 matching bases. V lost 6 bases and J lost 4, with 16 bases in between. This CDR3 spans 14 amino acids. The germline V gene encodes CDR1 SQVTM and CDR2 ANQGSEA. This CDR3 reads CSVDTSREGNTIYF. The CDR3 region has the DNA TGCAGCGTCGATACCTCCAGGGAGGGAAACACCATATATTTT. Using reference TRBV29-1 and TRBJ1-3 for the parts outside the CDR3, the full variable domain is SAVISQKPSRDICQRGTSLTIQCQVDSQVTMMFWYRQQPGQSLTLIATANQGSEATYESGFVIDKFPISRPNLTFSTLTVSNMSPEDSSIYLCSVDTSREGNTIYFGEGSWLTVV.

J is TRBJ2-1 and V is TRBV5-1; tentative D call: TRBD2 (7 bases). The V end lost 4 bases, the J end lost 6 bases, and 14 bases lay between the germline ends. This CDR3 comprises 14 residues. CDR1 is SGHRS, CDR2 YFSETQ, per germline. The CDR3 here is CASSLAGAPNEQFF. CDR3 sequence (DNA): TGCGCCAGCAGCCTTGCGGGGGCTCCCAATGAGCAGTTCTTC. Together with reference TRBV5-1 and TRBJ2-1, the CDR3 gives the full variable domain: KAGVTQTPRYLIKTRGQQVTLSCSPISGHRSVSWYQQTPGQGLQFLFEYFSETQRNKGNFPGRFSGRQFSNSRSEMNVSTLELGDSALYLCASSLAGAPNEQFFGPGTRLTVL.

This chain connects TRBV3-1 to TRBJ2-3, with D possibly being TRBD1 (6 bases). V was shortened by 5 bases and J by 2 bases, with 11 bases between the two germline ends. CDR3 length equals 14 residues. Germline lookup yields CDR1 LGHDT and CDR2 YNNKEL (reference sequence). In DNA form, the CDR3 reads TGTGCCAGCAGCTTCAGGGGAATCACAGATACGCAGTATTTT. Translating gives CASSFRGITDTQYF.

The V and J genes are TRBV5-1 and TRBJ2-3; 11 bases agree with TRBD2. Germline V CDR1 and CDR2: SGHRS, YFSETQ. The CDR3 covers 16 residues. V was pared by 3 bases and J by 6 bases, with 9 bases of the junction left unmatched. CDR3 nucleotides: TGCGCCAGCAGCTCCCAAGGGACTAGCGGTGCCGATACGCAGTATTTT. Translated, it gives CASSSQGTSGADTQYF.

The chain is built from TRBV11-2 and TRBJ1-1; no definite D call. Germline CDR1 is SGHAT and CDR2 is FQNNGV. The CDR3 runs to 11 residues. The ends were cut back, 3 bases at V and 8 bases at J, with 7 bases in the middle. For the CDR3, the DNA is TGTGCCAGCAGCTTCTTGGCCGAAGCTTTCTTT. This codes for CASSFLAEAFF.

This clonotype was observed a handful of times. The DNA for the CDR3 is TGTGCCAGCAGCCAACAAGGGACAGGCAGTGGCTACACCTTC. This codes for CASSQQGTGSGYTF. This chain joins TRBV3-1 and TRBJ1-2; TRBD1 matches 8 bases. Germline V gives CDR1 LGHDT, CDR2 YNNKEL (reference sequence). After removal of 2 bases from V and 7 bases from J, the junction contained 6 bases not matched to a gene. The CDR3 is 14 residues long.

Ten or more counts support this clonotype. The chain has TRBV5-1 and TRBJ1-1; 7 bases match TRBD1. Germline trimming cut 1 base from V and 5 bases from J; bases unmatched to any gene: 5. CDR1 SGHRS and CDR2 YFSETQ come from the germline V gene. The CDR3 runs to 14 residues. The CDR3 loop is CASSLQGGETEAFF. The CDR3 DNA reads as TGCGCCAGCAGCTTGCAAGGGGGCGAGACTGAAGCTTTCTTT.

The rearrangement uses TRBV25-1 and TRBJ1-2; D gene uncertain. Trimming left V 0 bases short and J 8 bases short, with 4 bases between. Germline V gene data show CDR1 as MGHDK and CDR2 as SYGVNS. This CDR3 contains 11 residues. The CDR3 is CASSEYSGYTF. DNA of the CDR3: TGTGCCAGCAGTGAATACAGCGGCTACACCTTC.

V gene TRBV29-1 combines with J gene TRBJ1-2; 8 nucleotides line up with TRBD1. CDR1 and CDR2 from the germline V gene are SQVTM and ANQGSEA. The length of the CDR3 is 12 residues. Losses at the gene ends were 6 bases for V and 8 bases for J; bases not matched to a gene: 8. The CDR3 bases are TGCAGCGTCCCAGGGGGGACAGGAGGCTACACCTTC. Its translation is CSVPGGTGGYTF.

This clonotype was counted at least ten times. This rearrangement joins TRBV15 to TRBJ2-1, with 8 bases identical to TRBD2. V lost 8 bases, J lost 6 bases, and 12 bases stayed unmatched. Germline lookup yields CDR1 LNHNV and CDR2 YYDKDF (reference sequence). The CDR3 extends over 15 amino acids. CDR3 loop: CATAPGGVLGNEQFF. The CDR3 DNA reads as TGTGCCACCGCACCGGGAGGGGTATTAGGCAATGAGCAGTTCTTC.